The 17 T cell receptor beta chains given below trace back to one sample, sequenced in a study of CD4 T cells in relation to SARS-CoV-2 and coronaviruses. The table came from immunoSEQ multiplex PCR; TCRdb's copy has only in-frame clones and leaves some out. The sample lists under 20,000 clones, approximately 80% occurring once. Before the COVID-19 pandemic, during about 2011-2019, CD4+ T cells were taken from unexposed donors. The cells were cultured for over eight days before CD4+ T cells were isolated. These TCRs' antigens remain unknown. Sample: CD4+ T cells from PBMCs, cultured in vitro. Receptors originate from a human donor in good health.

The chain carries TRBV4-1 and TRBJ2-4; perhaps TRBD1 as D (5 bases). Germline V gene lookup returns CDR1 MGHRA and CDR2 YSYEKL. The CDR3 is 17 residues long. Trimming shortened V by 3 bases and J by 2 bases, and 17 bases separated the two germline ends. The CDR3: CASSHSRAVESKNIQYF. The CDR3 region has the DNA TGCGCCAGCAGCCATTCCAGGGCTGTCGAGTCCAAAAACATTCAGTACTTC.

This clone was counted once. The CDR3: CSDYDRPTDTQYF. CDR3 DNA sequence: TGCAGCGACTACGACAGGCCCACAGATACGCAGTATTTT. The V call is TRBV29-1, the J call TRBJ2-3; perhaps TRBD1 as D (6 bases). CDR3 length: 13 residues. V lost 7 bases to trimming and J lost 2 bases, with 13 bases between them. The germline V gene encodes CDR1 SQVTM and CDR2 ANQGSEA.

The chain employs TRBV5-1 and TRBJ2-1; D is uncertain. CDR1 SGHRS and CDR2 YFSETQ come from the germline V gene. Trimming stripped 5 bases from V and 15 bases from J, with 18 bases between. This CDR3 is 12 amino acids long. CDR3: CASSREGRDGFF. The CDR3 region has the DNA TGCGCCAGCAGTCGAGAAGGCCGAGACGGGTTCTTC.

This chain uses TRBV5-1 with TRBJ2-7; 11 bases are a match to TRBD1. Germline CDR1 is SGHRS and CDR2 is YFSETQ. The V gene end was trimmed by 9 bases and the J gene end by 0 bases; junction bases not matched to a gene: 11. The CDR3 sequence is 16 residues long. The DNA for the CDR3 is TGCGCCACCTCTCCCCGGGGACAGGGGGACTCCTACGAGCAGTACTTC. Residues: CATSPRGQGDSYEQYF.

The chain joins TRBV30 to TRBJ2-7, with 10 bases that match TRBD2. The CDR3 covers 14 residues. CDR1 GTSNPN and CDR2 SVGIG come from the germline V gene (reference sequence). J gave up 0 bases and V 7 bases, and 6 bases lay outside the gene matches. The CDR3 nucleotides are TGTGCCTCAATAGCGGGAGGCGGCTCCTACGAGCAGTACTTC. Amino acid sequence: CASIAGGGSYEQYF.

The CDR3 loop is CARQVLSGNTIYF. The CDR3 DNA reads TGTGCCAGACAGGTGTTATCTGGAAACACCATATATTTT. V is TRBV2 and J is TRBJ1-3; D is perhaps TRBD1 (5 bases). Per the germline V gene, CDR1 is SNHLY and CDR2 is FYNNEI. The V gene lost 9 bases and the J gene lost 1 base, with 10 bases spanning the gap. The CDR3 has 13 residues. Based on the CDR3 plus reference TRBV2 and TRBJ1-3, the full variable domain is EPEVTQTPSHQVTQMGQEVILRCVPISNHLYFYWYRQILGQKVEFLVSFYNNEISEKSEIFDDQFSVERPDGSNFTLKIRSTKLEDSAMYFCARQVLSGNTIYFGEGSWLTVV.

This sequence joins TRBV3-1 (or the pseudogene TRBV3-2) and TRBJ2-2; 7 nucleotides match TRBD2. Trimming cost V 1 base and J 8 bases; bases outside gene matches: 10. This CDR3 is 16 amino acids long. CDR1 is LGHDT and CDR2 is YNNKEL in the germline V gene (reference sequence). The CDR3 coding sequence is TGTGCCAGCAGCCAAGCCTACGCGGGAGCGGAAGGGGAGCTGTTTTTT. As protein: CASSQAYAGAEGELFF.

The V gene is TRBV2, the J gene TRBJ1-1, with 7 bases aligning to TRBD1. There are 15 residues in the CDR3. V shed 7 bases and J 0 bases; nucleotides not matched to a gene: 8. Germline V gene sequence: CDR1 SNHLY, CDR2 FYNNEI. The CDR3 bases are TGTGCCAGCACCCGGGACAGAACCATGAACACTGAAGCTTTCTTT. Its translation: CASTRDRTMNTEAFF.

This rearrangement joins TRBV27 to TRBJ2-7, with TRBD1 as a possible D gene (6 bases). V was clipped by 2 bases and J by 3 bases, with 14 bases between them. The CDR3 spans 15 residues. The germline CDR1 and CDR2 sequences are MNHEY and SMNVEV (reference sequence). Here the CDR3 reads CASSLDGQNGYEQYF. DNA of the CDR3: TGTGCCAGCAGTTTAGACGGACAGAATGGCTACGAGCAGTACTTC.

The chain is built from TRBV19 and TRBJ2-1, with TRBD1 matching 8 bases. The CDR3 has 15 amino acids. The germline V gene encodes CDR1 LNHDA and CDR2 SQIVND (reference sequence). Unmatched junction bases numbered 12, after V lost 10 bases and J lost 4 bases. The DNA of the CDR3 is TGTGCCACATTAGGGGTAGGGACAGGATACAATGAGCAGTTCTTC. This gives the protein CATLGVGTGYNEQFF.

This chain uses TRBV5-1 with TRBJ1-3, with TRBD1 as a possible D gene (6 bases). Trimming stripped 2 bases from V and 4 bases from J, with 19 bases between. The germline gives CDR1 SGHRS, CDR2 YFSETQ. This CDR3 is built from 17 residues. The CDR3 DNA is TGCGCCAGCAGCTTTTGGTCCAGGGGTCTTCTAGGAAACACCATATATTTT. This translates into CASSFWSRGLLGNTIYF.

This clone occurred a few times. The chain links TRBV4-2 to TRBJ2-2, with 7 bases fitting TRBD1. The CDR3 runs to 19 residues. Looked up from germline, CDR1 is LGHNA and CDR2 is YNFKEQ. V shed 1 base and J 0 bases; nucleotides not matched to a gene: 11. The CDR3 protein is CASSQVGLLGGANTGELFF. The CDR3 coding sequence is TGTGCCAGCAGCCAAGTCGGGTTGCTAGGGGGCGCGAACACCGGGGAGCTGTTTTTT.

J is TRBJ2-2 and V is TRBV5-8; D is ambiguous. The CDR3 extends over 16 amino acids. Trimming shortened V by 0 bases and J by 5 bases, and 14 bases separated the two germline ends. Germline-derived CDR1 and CDR2 are SGHTS and YDEGEE. The CDR3 sequence is CASSLALSPGTGELFF. DNA for the CDR3: TGTGCCAGCAGCTTGGCTCTCTCCCCTGGGACCGGGGAGCTGTTTTTT.

V usage is TRBV5-5 and J usage is TRBJ1-5; possible D gene TRBD1, 5 bases. CDR1 SGHKS and CDR2 YYEKEE come from the germline V gene (reference sequence). The ends were cut back, 4 bases at V and 15 bases at J, with 29 bases in the middle. CDR3 size: 16 residues. DNA of the CDR3: TGTGCCAGCAGCCTTGAGGGAAGATCAGGGTATGAGCTGCGGCATTTT. This translates into CASSLEGRSGYELRHF.

The gene calls are TRBV19 and TRBJ2-7, with TRBD1 matching 7 bases. Germline trimming cut 4 bases from V and 5 bases from J; bases unmatched to any gene: 8. CDR3 length equals 14 residues. Germline CDR1 is LNHDA and CDR2 is SQIVND (reference sequence). The CDR3 loop reads CASSKPTGNNEQYF. The CDR3, as DNA: TGTGCCAGTAGTAAGCCGACAGGGAATAACGAGCAGTACTTC.

The chain links TRBV11-2 to TRBJ2-2; 10 bases are a match to TRBD2. Germline lookup yields CDR1 SGHAT and CDR2 FQNNGV. V gave up 8 bases and J gave up 6 bases; unmatched junction bases: 9. The CDR3 is 15 amino acids. The CDR3 DNA follows: TGTGCCAGCGGAATTAGCGGGAGGTCGCCCGGGGAGCTGTTTTTT. Amino acids: CASGISGRSPGELFF.

This clone was detected a few times. The V and J genes are TRBV30 and TRBJ1-6, with a tentative D call TRBD1 (5 bases). The CDR3 loop spans 14 amino acids. V lost 0 bases and J 15 bases, leaving 18 bases between the germline ends. Germline CDR1 reads GTSNPN; CDR2 reads SVGIG (reference sequence). The CDR3 nucleotides are TGTGCCTGGAGTGTGGGGCCGGACGGCTCCAACCTCCACTTT. It yields the protein CAWSVGPDGSNLHF.